This T cell receptor (beta chain) was profiled in a study of shared clonotypes between healthy human individuals (dated by TCRdb to about 2020). As for the study more broadly: The cohort comprised a couple of women and a few men aged 18 to 49 years. The study deeply sequenced blood TCR repertoires of about 5 healthy adults to estimate repertoire size and the extent of clonotype sharing between individuals. Leukapheresis yielded between about 0.94 and 10 billion PBMCs per donor. To increase sequencing depth and limit assay-specific biases, TCR repertoire library preparation and sequencing were carried out by different laboratories using diverse techniques. For each donor, CD4 naive and CD4 memory were each given three plates, CD8 naive was given two plates, and CD8 memory was given one plate.

Healthy HIV-negative adults with no recently reported acute infections or vaccinations were included as donors. Only Caucasian adults living in Nashville, Tennessee, USA were represented among the donors. CD4+ T cells were enriched through magnetic negative selection, after which naive cells were positively selected on CD45RA and the remaining negative fraction served as the memory subset. Blood was collected by leukapheresis, and PBMCs were isolated by Ficoll-Histopaque density gradient centrifugation and then cryopreserved in liquid nitrogen vapor phase. Analytical flow cytometry was used to check the purity and quantity of each magnetically sorted T cell population. Each sorted fraction had its genomic DNA isolated and then quantified by UV absorbance on a Nanodrop 2000c. Summary of the overall study and its limitations: When a few donors were compared, the shared fraction of clonotypes was about 5% for naive CD4, about 4% for naive CD8, roughly 2.3% for memory CD4, and approximately 0.4% for memory CD8. The small number of donors limited the genetic and exposure-history diversity represented. Estimated clonotype richness was generally larger for naive than for memory subsets. Rarefaction of sorted-subset datasets indicated incomplete sequencing despite the large sequencing depth. Sampling was limited to blood, and TCR repertoires in tissue likely differ from TCR repertoires in blood. Pairwise subsampling indicated that sequencing depth was expected to affect the degree of clonotype sharing among donors. Clonotypes shared by all four sorted-subset donors showed higher generation probabilities than non-shared clonotypes.

With respect to this clone: This receptor's antigen is unknown. Base qualities are not at hand, and no much larger clone is one base apart.

Based on the germline V gene, the CDR1 and CDR2 sequences are SNHLY and FYNNEI. Trimmed from V: 5 bases; trimmed from J: 0 bases; junction bases lacking a gene match: 1. Spanning cysteine to phenylalanine, the CDR3 consists of 14 amino acids. Only CDR3 DNA remains: 42 bases, in frame from the first base. Using the deep immunoSEQ assay, multiplex PCR amplified TCR CDR3 regions from genomic DNA. For each cell subset, the extracted genomic DNA was distributed evenly across all wells of several immunoSEQ 96-well plates, and each plate served as one replicate. For sorted subsets, each replicate PCR was loaded with approximately 0.2 ug genomic DNA, equivalent to about 33,000 T cell genomes. Purified libraries were measured with a Qubit 3.0 fluorometer, size-checked on a Bioanalyzer 2100, and measured again with the KAPA Library Quantification kit. Each immunoSEQ 96-well plate was sequenced on its own single-read 150-cycle Illumina NextSeq 550 flow cell. The published analysis was carried out like this. Because only junctional sequences without quality scores were contained in the immunoSEQ output, filtering matching that applied to full-length reads could not be performed. To assign V/J genes and CDR3, sequences were annotated against IMGT germline references using PyIR, a Python wrapper for IgBLAST v1.9. Reads were filtered out if the reads had weak V/J assignments (E-value above 1e-6), no CDR3, stop codons, out-of-frame junctions, or ambiguous translated residues. V3J clonotypes were defined by identical inferred V gene, J gene, and CDR3 amino acid sequence. Percentage overlap between repertoires was computed as shared unique clonotypes divided by the size of the smaller repertoire. Repertoire richness was assessed with RTK rarefaction, the Chao1 estimator, and Recon v2.1 estimates of unobserved clonotypes. Generation probabilities were computed with OLGA for all TCRbeta clonotypes obtained by the gDNA method from a few donors. TCRdb took over this immuneACCESS table, retaining in-frame rearrangements with V and J assigned. Such tables are incomplete; in checked studies, under half of the missing clones stem from an unresolved V gene, and the remainder is unexplained. V, J and clone size are those of that table, while D and trimming were read from the DNA. In this sample the table shows around 1,000,000 clones, approximately 80% of which occur a single time. About 0.94% of the sample comes from the top ten.

This sequence uses TRBV2 and TRBJ1-3; TRBD1 aligns with 7 central bases. Sequencing was carried out using memory CD4+ T cells from PBMCs. The meaning of the sample's cell subset or site label: CD45RA-negative fraction. The origin of this receptor is a man aged 18 to 29 in good health. Some clones in this sample may be carry-over from other donors' samples. The DNA is as follows: TGTGCCAGCAGTCGGACAGGCTCTGGAAACACCATATATTTT. Its amino acids are CASSRTGSGNTIYF.